Below are 8 T cell receptor beta chains sequenced from a single sample in a study of early T cells in non-severe SARS-CoV-2 infection. In TCRdb, the 5' RACE reads were re-called with MiXCR into one record per CDR3 protein. The sample holds about 24,000 distinct CDR3 sequences, 4.3% seen once. Sequenced: whole blood. These receptors originate from an adult who was a healthcare worker with PCR-confirmed SARS-CoV-2 infection or an uninfected control (not recorded which).

There are many counts of this clonotype. This sequence joins TRBV20-1 and TRBJ2-5, with TRBD1 matching 11 bases. This CDR3 contains 14 residues. Germline lookup yields CDR1 DFQATT and CDR2 SNEGSKA (reference sequence). Trimming removed 6 bases from V and 5 bases from J; junction bases left unmatched: 8. CDR3 DNA sequence: TGCAGTGCCCAGGACAGGGGGCCTTGGGAGACCCAGTACTTC. It codes for CSAQDRGPWETQYF.

This clonotype showed up many times. The chain is built from TRBV5-1 and TRBJ2-2, with 9 bases fitting TRBD2. CDR3 length equals 17 residues. In germline, CDR1 is SGHRS, CDR2 YFSETQ. J gave up 0 bases and V 4 bases, and 7 bases lay outside the gene matches. The CDR3 sequence: CASSGLAGPSNTGELFF. The CDR3 nucleotides are TGCGCCAGCAGCGGTCTAGCGGGGCCTTCGAACACCGGGGAGCTGTTTTTT.

This clonotype was recorded many times. The chain joins TRBV7-9 to TRBJ2-3, with no clear D. Trimming removed 5 bases from V and 4 bases from J, with 10 bases in between. The CDR3 extends over 13 amino acids. Looked up from germline, CDR1 is SEHNR and CDR2 is FQNEAQ (reference sequence). This chain's CDR3 is CASSPQNADTQYF. The CDR3 coding sequence is TGTGCCAGCAGCCCACAGAATGCAGATACGCAGTATTTT.

This clonotype was found a few times. The chain has TRBV7-2 and TRBJ2-5; no clear D. Trimming took 1 base from V and 5 from J, leaving 5 bases between them. This CDR3 is 12 amino acids long. Germline CDR1 SGHTA, CDR2 FQGNSA. As DNA, the CDR3 is TGTGCCAGCAGCTTAGGGTATGAGACCCAGTACTTC. Protein: CASSLGYETQYF.

This clonotype was recorded many times. The rearrangement links TRBV6-5 to TRBJ1-4; 9 bases line up with TRBD1. The CDR3 has 14 residues. The V and J ends lost 1 base and 8 bases, in that order; junction bases with no gene match: 2. The germline CDR1 and CDR2 sequences are MNHEY and SVGAGI. CDR3 protein: CASSYYRGREKLFF. The CDR3 DNA sequence: TGTGCCAGCAGTTACTACAGGGGGCGGGAAAAACTGTTTTTT.

In this sample, this clonotype turned up many times. As DNA, the CDR3 is TGTGCCAGCAGCTCGCAGTTAGCGGGAGACTTCTACAATGAGCAGTTCTTC. Translating it yields CASSSQLAGDFYNEQFF. The chain recombines TRBV7-9 with TRBJ2-1, with 9 bases matching TRBD2. The V segment lost 4 bases and the J segment 3 bases; nucleotides outside the gene matches: 10. There are 17 residues in the CDR3. Per germline, CDR1 SEHNR and CDR2 FQNEAQ (reference sequence). Combining the CDR3 with reference TRBV7-9 and TRBJ2-1 gives the whole variable domain DTGVSQNPRHKITKRGQNVTFRCDPISEHNRLYWYRQTLGQGPEFLTYFQNEAQLEKSRLLSDRFSAERPKGSFSTLEIQRTEQGDSAMYLCASSSQLAGDFYNEQFFGPGTRLTVL.

This clonotype showed up many times. The J gene is TRBJ1-5, the V gene TRBV20-1, with D perhaps matching TRBD1 (6 bases). Germline V gene sequence: CDR1 DFQATT, CDR2 SNEGSKA (reference sequence). Deletions cut 5 bases from V and 0 bases from J, with 17 bases between. The CDR3 length is 16 residues. The CDR3 DNA follows: TGCAGTGCTTCGGAAGGGGGGATGTTTAGCAATCAGCCCCAGCATTTT. It is translated as CSASEGGMFSNQPQHF.

The J gene is TRBJ1-4, the V gene TRBV20-1; D gene unclear. Germline V lookup: CDR1 DFQATT, CDR2 SNEGSKA (reference sequence). V lost 5 bases, J lost 2 bases, and 12 bases lay in between. The CDR3 contains 14 residues. The CDR3 nucleotides are TGCAGTGCTCCTCCTGGTGGGACTAATGAAAAACTGTTTTTT. This codes for CSAPPGGTNEKLFF.